This section outlines one T cell receptor (beta chain) sequence together with its context. Its target is unknown. The data belong to a study of T cell repertoires in cytomegalovirus infection. Across the whole study: Public signatures in TCR beta pointed to CMV infection and matching HLA type.

TCRdb reprocessed the reads via MiXCR and lists one record per CDR3 protein. The sample consists of approximately 500,000 distinct CDR3 sequences, approximately 15% of them appearing once. Study-level results: The response measured ex vivo was dominated by TCR beta clonotypes (HLA-C-restricted and CMV-specific). The cumulative frequency of public TCR beta families distinguished individuals who carried CMV together with the relevant HLA.

V was pared by 0 bases and J by 2 bases, with 10 bases between. The CDR3 has 15 residues. Per the germline V gene, CDR1 is MGHRA and CDR2 is YSYEKL. The chain employs TRBV4-1 and TRBJ1-1; D is unclear. Specimen: CD8+ T cells from PBMCs. The source of this sequence is a human donor in good health (CMV status not recorded). Some clones in this sample may be carry-over from other donors' samples. The CDR3 nucleotides read TGCGCCAGCAGCCAAGATCTGGGCTCCAACACTGAAGCTTTCTTT. This gives the protein CASSQDLGSNTEAFF.